The 13 T cell receptor beta chains below all came from one sample that was sequenced in a study of cytomegalovirus exposure and HLA in healthy donors. Amplification used 60 Vbeta primers and 13 Jbeta primers. Only in-frame clones appear in the TCRdb table, and some are missing; sequencing was by immunoSEQ multiplex PCR. This sample's table reports about 70,000 clones. The sample was PBMCs. These receptor sequences come from a female donor in good health and CMV-seropositive.

The chain combines TRBV18 with TRBJ1-2, with D tentatively TRBD1 (6 bases). Trimming shortened V by 4 bases and J by 5 bases, and 17 bases separated the two germline ends. The length of the CDR3 is 15 residues. CDR1 and CDR2 (germline): KGHSH, LQKENI. The CDR3 loop reads CASSLNPSGEYGYTF. The CDR3, as DNA: TGTGCCAGCTCACTCAATCCTTCAGGGGAATATGGCTACACCTTC.

Written as DNA, the CDR3 is TGTGCCATCAGATCCTCAGGGGTTGATACGCAGTATTTT. The encoded protein is CAIRSSGVDTQYF. The chain carries TRBV10-3 and TRBJ2-3; D possibly corresponds to TRBD1 (6 bases). CDR1 ENHRY and CDR2 SYGVKD come from the germline V gene. The CDR3 spans 13 residues. The V end was cut by 6 bases, the J end by 6 bases, with 13 bases between.

The genes are TRBV5-6 and TRBJ2-7; D is perhaps TRBD2 (5 bases). This CDR3 comprises 15 residues. Germline CDR1 is SGHDT and CDR2 is YYEEEE. V lost 0 bases to trimming and J lost 0 bases, with 10 bases between them. CDR3 in DNA: TGTGCCAGCAGCTTGGTTGCGGACTTCTCCTACGAGCAGTACTTC. Protein sequence: CASSLVADFSYEQYF.

A note on this clone: One junction end does not reproduce the germline sequence, and a read error may be involved. The chain uses TRBV18 and TRBJ2-1; 7 bases agree with TRBD2. CDR3 size: 17 residues. Germline-derived CDR1 and CDR2 are KGHSH and LQKENI. The CDR3 region has the DNA TGTACCAGCTCACCACGGGGACTACCTGTAACCGACAATGAGCAGTTCTTC. Its protein product is CTSSPRGLPVTDNEQFF.

The V call is TRBV6-4, the J call TRBJ2-1; 13 bases fit TRBD2. This CDR3 is 15 amino acids long. Germline V gene data show CDR1 as MRHNA and CDR2 as SNTAGT. V shed 4 bases, J shed 9 bases, and the junction held 6 bases outside the gene matches. For the CDR3, the DNA is TGTGCCAGCAGTGCTCGGACTAGCGGGAGTCGTGAGCAGTTCTTC. Protein sequence: CASSARTSGSREQFF.

J is TRBJ1-3 and V is TRBV19, with D possibly being TRBD1 (5 bases). The CDR3 sequence is 14 residues long. V was cut by 11 bases and J by 0 bases, with 14 bases left in between. Germline CDR1 and CDR2: LNHDA and SQIVND (reference sequence). This chain's CDR3 is CAGSDGGSGNTIYF. CDR3 sequence (DNA): TGTGCCGGCTCGGACGGGGGCTCTGGAAACACCATATATTTT.

The rearrangement links TRBV4-3 to TRBJ2-7, with D possibly matching TRBD1 (6 bases). V lost 3 bases, J lost 1 base, and 10 bases lay in between. Germline loops: CDR1 LGHNA, CDR2 YSLEER. The CDR3 loop spans 14 amino acids. The CDR3 nucleotides are TGCGCCAGCAGCCATGAGGGACAATCCTACGAGCAGTACTTC. Its protein is CASSHEGQSYEQYF.

The chain employs TRBV25-1 and TRBJ1-6; 11 bases agree with TRBD1. There are 16 residues in the CDR3. V shed 1 base and J 7 bases; nucleotides not matched to a gene: 3. Germline CDR1 MGHDK, CDR2 SYGVNS. This chain's CDR3 is CASSESGTGGNSPLHF. The CDR3, as DNA: TGTGCCAGCAGTGAATCTGGGACAGGGGGAAATTCACCCCTCCACTTT. The variable domain in full, with the rest retrieved from reference TRBV25-1 and TRBJ1-6, is EADIYQTPRYLVIGTGKKITLECSQTMGHDKMYWYQQDPGMELHLIHYSYGVNSTEKGDLSSESTVSRIRTEHFPLTLESARPSHTSQYLCASSESGTGGNSPLHFGNGTRLTVT.

The chain links TRBV28 to TRBJ1-4; D is uncertain. Germline lookup yields CDR1 MDHEN and CDR2 SYDVKM. CDR3 length: 17 amino acids. V was trimmed by 6 bases and J by 1 base, leaving 18 bases between them. The DNA of the CDR3 is TGTGCCAGCAGCCAGGCGGGCTCGAGGAGAACTAATGAAAAACTGTTTTTT. This codes for CASSQAGSRRTNEKLFF.

This rearrangement joins TRBV14 to TRBJ1-2, with 7 bases aligning to TRBD1. The CDR3 is 14 amino acids. The J segment lost 4 bases and the V segment lost 4 bases, leaving 6 bases of the junction unmatched. The germline V gene has CDR1 SGHDN and CDR2 FVKESK. The CDR3 DNA follows: TGTGCCAGCAGCCCGGGACAGAGGATCTATGGCTACACCTTC. It encodes CASSPGQRIYGYTF. The whole variable domain, remainder taken from reference TRBV14 and TRBJ1-2, is EAGVTQFPSHSVIEKGQTVTLRCDPISGHDNLYWYRRVMGKEIKFLLHFVKESKQDESGMPNNRFLAERTGGTYSTLKVQPAELEDSGVYFCASSPGQRIYGYTFGSGTRLTVV.

V usage is TRBV19 and J usage is TRBJ1-1; TRBD1 might be the D (5 bases). Germline V CDR1 and CDR2: LNHDA, SQIVND (reference sequence). Trimming cost V 0 bases and J 6 bases, with 8 bases left between them. The CDR3 sequence is 13 residues long. CDR3: CASSIDGRAEAFF. DNA for the CDR3: TGTGCCAGTAGTATAGATGGCAGGGCTGAAGCTTTCTTT. The full variable domain, its missing parts supplied by reference TRBV19 and TRBJ1-1, is DGGITQSPKYLFRKEGQNVTLSCEQNLNHDAMYWYRQDPGQGLRLIYYSQIVNDFQKGDIAEGYSVSREKKESFPLTVTSAQKNPTAFYLCASSIDGRAEAFFGQGTRLTVV.

This sequence joins TRBV6-1 and TRBJ2-3; D gene uncertain. Trimming removed 0 bases at V and 0 bases at J, with 7 bases between. The CDR3 consists of 15 residues. CDR1 is MNHNS and CDR2 is SASEGT in the germline V gene. The CDR3, as DNA: TGTGCCAGCAGTGAAGCGCGTCGTAGCACAGATACGCAGTATTTT. It codes for CASSEARRSTDTQYF.

This chain links TRBV6-6 with TRBJ2-3; 10 bases align to TRBD1. CDR1 MNHNY and CDR2 SVGAGI come from the germline V gene (reference sequence). The CDR3 has 15 amino acids. V lost 7 bases and J lost 4; bases outside the gene matches: 8. This chain's CDR3 is CASKGRQGAADTQYF. The DNA for the CDR3 is TGTGCCAGCAAGGGAAGACAGGGGGCTGCAGATACGCAGTATTTT.